The 7 T cell receptor beta chains presented below share a single source sample, sequenced in a study of shared clonotypes between healthy human individuals. Data came from immunoSEQ multiplex PCR; TCRdb stores just in-frame clones and leaves some out. Of more than 2 million clones listed, approximately 96% are singletons. Input material: naive CD4+ T cells sorted from blood. Subset specified: CD45RA+ positively selected. The receptors were sampled from a man in his late teens or twenties in good health.

The chain recombines TRBV2 with TRBJ2-1; TRBD1 matches 8 bases. The trim removed 7 bases at V and 0 bases at J, leaving 5 bases unmatched. CDR1 SNHLY and CDR2 FYNNEI come from the germline V gene. The CDR3 contains 15 residues. The CDR3 loop is CASKPTGGSYNEQFF. CDR3 in DNA: TGTGCCAGCAAACCAACAGGGGGCTCCTACAATGAGCAGTTCTTC.

This chain joins TRBV19 and TRBJ2-5; D might be TRBD2 (6 bases). Germline V gene data show CDR1 as LNHDA and CDR2 as SQIVND (reference sequence). The CDR3 is made up of 15 amino acids. V lost 5 bases, J lost 0 bases, and 13 bases lay in between. This CDR3 is CASSGAGWYQETQYF. In nucleotides, the CDR3 is TGTGCCAGTAGTGGGGCGGGGTGGTACCAAGAGACCCAGTACTTC.

Comment on this clone: Other DNA sequences within the sample encode an identical CDR3. This chain links TRBV10-3 with TRBJ2-1, with D perhaps being TRBD1 or TRBD2 (6 bases each). Per the germline V gene, CDR1 is ENHRY and CDR2 is SYGVKD. CDR3 length: 12 amino acids. V lost 2 bases, J lost 10 bases, and 9 bases lay in between. CDR3 in amino acids: CAISEGGGEQFF. The DNA for the CDR3 is TGTGCCATCAGTGAGGGAGGGGGAGAGCAGTTCTTC.

V is TRBV6-5 and J is TRBJ2-3; 9 bases map to TRBD2. Germline assignment: CDR1 MNHEY and CDR2 SVGAGI. The length of the CDR3 is 13 residues. After removal of 8 bases from V and 4 bases from J, the junction contained 4 bases not matched to a gene. CDR3 nucleotides: TGTGCCAGCGGGGGACTAGCACCAGATACGCAGTATTTT. This codes for CASGGLAPDTQYF.

V is TRBV30 and J is TRBJ1-5; a possible D gene is TRBD1 (5 bases). Trimming pared 5 bases from V and 6 bases from J, leaving 11 bases between. CDR3 length: 12 amino acids. Germline lookup yields CDR1 GTSNPN and CDR2 SVGIG (reference sequence). The CDR3 region is CAWGGAGQPQHF. CDR3 DNA: TGTGCCTGGGGGGGAGCGGGTCAGCCCCAGCATTTT.

The chain has TRBV29-1 and TRBJ2-1; D call uncertain. Germline loops: CDR1 SQVTM, CDR2 ANQGSEA. V was clipped by 4 bases and J by 4 bases, with 20 bases between them. The CDR3 has 16 residues. The CDR3 sequence is CSVAASVKGRYNEQFF. CDR3 DNA sequence: TGCAGCGTTGCCGCTTCTGTTAAGGGTCGATACAATGAGCAGTTCTTC.

With regard to this clone: Other DNA sequences within the sample encode an identical CDR3. This chain uses TRBV20-1 with TRBJ2-7, with D hard to call. V dropped 4 bases and J dropped 2 bases, with 6 bases sitting between them. Germline V gene sequence: CDR1 DFQATT, CDR2 SNEGSKA (reference sequence). This CDR3 region has 11 residues. The CDR3 DNA sequence: TGCAGTGCTATAGGCCCCTACGAGCAGTACTTC. Translation gives CSAIGPYEQYF.